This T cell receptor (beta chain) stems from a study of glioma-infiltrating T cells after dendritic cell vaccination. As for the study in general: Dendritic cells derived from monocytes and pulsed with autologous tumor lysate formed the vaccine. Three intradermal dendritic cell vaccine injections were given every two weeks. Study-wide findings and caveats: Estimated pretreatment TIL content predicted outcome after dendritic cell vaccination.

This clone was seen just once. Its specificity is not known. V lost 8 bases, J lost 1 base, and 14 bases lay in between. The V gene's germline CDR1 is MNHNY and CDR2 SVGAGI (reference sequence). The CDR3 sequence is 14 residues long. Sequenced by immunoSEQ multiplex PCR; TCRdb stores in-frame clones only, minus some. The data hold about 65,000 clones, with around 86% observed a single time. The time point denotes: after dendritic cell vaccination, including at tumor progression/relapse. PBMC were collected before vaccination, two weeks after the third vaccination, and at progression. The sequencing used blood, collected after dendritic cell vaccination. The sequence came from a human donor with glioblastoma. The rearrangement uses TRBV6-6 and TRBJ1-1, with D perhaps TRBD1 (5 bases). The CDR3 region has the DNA TGTGCCAGCGGGGGGATCGCGGGGAACACTGAAGCTTTCTTT. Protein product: CASGGIAGNTEAFF.